The 32 T cell receptor beta chains below were found in one sample sequenced in a study of blood T cells in healthy people across ages. Primers used in a second PCR of roughly 6 to 12 cycles were a sample-barcoded 5' primer and a J-beta primer mix. TCRdb used MiXCR to reprocess the 5' RACE reads, holding one entry per CDR3 protein. The sample records about 2 million distinct CDR3 sequences, about 50% being singletons. Sequencing was performed on blood. The receptors shown here come from a woman in her thirties or forties in good health.

CDR3 loop: CASSQGGKQGGTEAFF. CDR3 bases: TGTGCCAGCAGCCAAGGCGGGAAACAGGGAGGAACTGAAGCTTTCTTT. This chain connects TRBV4-2 to TRBJ1-1; TRBD1 is a possible D gene (6 bases). CDR1 is LGHNA, CDR2 YNFKEQ, per germline. The CDR3 is made up of 16 amino acids. V dropped 1 base and J dropped 5 bases, with 17 bases sitting between them.

The rearrangement joins TRBV5-1 to TRBJ2-3; TRBD2 aligns across 7 bases. The CDR3 covers 14 residues. Trimming removed 5 bases from V and 6 bases from J; junction bases left unmatched: 9. The germline V gene encodes CDR1 SGHRS and CDR2 YFSETQ. The CDR3 coding sequence is TGCGCCAGCAGATCCGGCGGGGGAGGGGATACGCAGTATTTT. It translates to CASRSGGGGDTQYF.

J is TRBJ2-4 and V is TRBV27; D might be TRBD1 (6 bases). This CDR3 spans 16 amino acids. Germline V gene data show CDR1 as MNHEY and CDR2 as SMNVEV (reference sequence). Trimming removed 6 bases from V and 1 base from J, with 16 bases in between. CDR3 region: CASSSLQGWAKNIQYF. As DNA, the CDR3 is TGTGCCAGCAGCAGTTTGCAGGGGTGGGCCAAAAACATTCAGTACTTC.

This chain uses TRBV19 with TRBJ2-6; D not resolved. CDR1 LNHDA and CDR2 SQIVND come from the germline V gene (reference sequence). The V end lost 7 bases, the J end lost 1 base, and 11 bases lay between the germline ends. CDR3 size: 15 residues. Here the CDR3 reads CASTEIGSGANVLTF. CDR3 DNA: TGTGCCAGTACGGAAATCGGTTCTGGGGCCAACGTCCTGACTTTC.

The count of this clonotype is one. The CDR3: CASSPTGYEISDTQYF. The DNA of the CDR3 is TGTGCCAGCAGCCCAACAGGGTATGAAATTTCAGATACGCAGTATTTT. The gene calls are TRBV7-9 and TRBJ2-3, with D tentatively TRBD1 (6 bases). This CDR3 has 16 amino acids. Germline loops: CDR1 SEHNR, CDR2 FQNEAQ (reference sequence). Between the trimmed V and J ends, which lost 5 bases and 4 bases, there was a span of 19 bases.

This chain uses TRBV18 with TRBJ1-1; 8 nucleotides agree with TRBD1. The V segment lost 5 bases and the J segment 3 bases; nucleotides outside the gene matches: 5. The germline CDR1 and CDR2 sequences are KGHSH and LQKENI. The CDR3 runs 14 residues. The CDR3 DNA reads as TGTGCCAGCTCAACCGGGACAGGACACACTGAAGCTTTCTTT. It encodes CASSTGTGHTEAFF.

The V call is TRBV15, the J call TRBJ1-5, with 7 positions matching TRBD1. The V segment lost 1 base and the J segment 4 bases; nucleotides outside the gene matches: 4. CDR1 is LNHNV, CDR2 YYDKDF, per germline (reference sequence). This CDR3 contains 15 residues. The CDR3 nucleotides are TGTGCCACCAGCAGAGGAGCAGGGGGAAATCAGCCCCAGCATTTT. Amino acid sequence: CATSRGAGGNQPQHF.

In regard to this clonotype: Sequence at one end of the junction differs from germline and may be a read error. The chain uses TRBV7-2 and TRBJ2-4; D unclear. The CDR3 sequence is 15 residues long. Germline V CDR1 and CDR2: SGHTA, FQGNSA. The CDR3 DNA reads TGTGCCGGCAGCTTAGGCGGCGGAACCAAAAACATTCAGTACTTC. The encoded protein is CAGSLGGGTKNIQYF.

In DNA form, the CDR3 reads TGTGCCAGTAGTATAGCCGTCCTTGGGACAGAATATGGCTACACCTTC. Encoded protein: CASSIAVLGTEYGYTF. This chain uses TRBV19 with TRBJ1-2; TRBD1 matches 7 bases. This CDR3 region has 16 residues. V was clipped by 1 base and J by 5 bases; unmatched bases: 10. CDR1 is LNHDA, CDR2 SQIVND, per germline (reference sequence).

The rearrangement uses TRBV27 and TRBJ2-3, with TRBD2 identical over 8 bases. V lost 3 bases and J lost 3; bases outside the gene matches: 5. Germline lookup yields CDR1 MNHEY and CDR2 SMNVEV (reference sequence). The CDR3 covers 15 residues. CDR3 in DNA: TGTGCCAGCAGTTTCGGCGGGGGGTGGACAGATACGCAGTATTTT. It specifies CASSFGGGWTDTQYF.

There are many counts of this clonotype. The J gene is TRBJ2-7, the V gene TRBV7-4, with 10 bases identical to TRBD1. This CDR3 contains 16 residues. Germline V gives CDR1 SGHVT, CDR2 SQSDAQ. V shed 6 bases, J shed 1 base, and the junction held 9 bases outside the gene matches. DNA for the CDR3: TGTGCCAGCAGTCCTCCGGGACAGGGGTTTTCCTACGAGCAGTACTTC. It translates to CASSPPGQGFSYEQYF.

The chain joins TRBV29-1 to TRBJ1-4, with a tentative D call TRBD1 (6 bases). V lost 4 bases and J 8 bases, leaving 11 bases between the germline ends. Germline V lookup: CDR1 SQVTM, CDR2 ANQGSEA. The CDR3 is 12 amino acids. The chain's CDR3 is CSVAPQGEKLFF. CDR3 nucleotide sequence: TGCAGCGTTGCCCCCCAGGGGGAAAAACTGTTTTTT.

V and J are TRBV4-3 and TRBJ2-1; D possibly matches TRBD1 or TRBD2 (5 bases each). Germline loops: CDR1 LGHNA, CDR2 YSLEER. This CDR3 contains 16 residues. Trimming removed 1 base at V and 6 bases at J, with 16 bases between. The CDR3 DNA follows: TGCGCCAGCAGCCAAGGGGGGAACATAAGGGCCAATGAGCAGTTCTTC. Translated, it gives CASSQGGNIRANEQFF.

This sequence joins TRBV7-2 and TRBJ2-4; perhaps TRBD1 as D (6 bases). Germline V gene data show CDR1 as SGHTA and CDR2 as FQGNSA. The CDR3 is 13 residues long. The ends were cut back, 2 bases at V and 8 bases at J, with 10 bases in the middle. CDR3 loop: CASSLNRVDIQYF. Here the CDR3 DNA reads TGTGCCAGCAGCTTAAACAGGGTTGACATTCAGTACTTC. The full variable domain, completed using reference TRBV7-2 and TRBJ2-4, is GAGVSQSPSNKVTEKGKDVELRCDPISGHTALYWYRQSLGQGLEFLIYFQGNSAPDKSGLPSDRFSAERTGGSVSTLTIQRTQQEDSAVYLCASSLNRVDIQYFGAGTRLSVL.

CDR3 bases: TGTGCCAGCCTGGACAGGTACGAGCAGTACTTC. As protein: CASLDRYEQYF. The chain carries TRBV28 and TRBJ2-7; TRBD1 aligns across 7 bases. The CDR3 is 11 amino acids. The V and J ends lost 8 bases and 4 bases, in that order; junction bases with no gene match: 2. Germline-derived CDR1 and CDR2 are MDHEN and SYDVKM.

This clonotype has only a few counts. This chain joins TRBV7-2 and TRBJ1-4; D is perhaps TRBD1 (5 bases). This CDR3 has 15 amino acids. The V end was cut by 1 base, the J end by 8 bases, with 14 bases between. CDR1 is SGHTA and CDR2 is FQGNSA in the germline V gene. Here the CDR3 DNA reads TGTGCCAGCAGCTTAGAACAGGTGGGCTGGGAAAAACTGTTTTTT. Translation gives CASSLEQVGWEKLFF.

The chain links TRBV27 to TRBJ2-4, with TRBD1 identical over 8 bases. The DNA end is a closer match to TRBJ2-7, so the J assignment may be wrong. The CDR3 is made up of 14 amino acids. CDR1 MNHEY and CDR2 SMNVEV come from the germline V gene (reference sequence). CDR3 in DNA: TGTGCCAGCAGTTGGCGGGACAGGCCGCACGAGCAGTACTTC. Its translation is CASSWRDRPHEQYF.

The gene calls are TRBV12-3 or TRBV12-4 and TRBJ2-7; D might be TRBD2 (5 bases). The J call could be wrong; TRBJ2-5 is a better fit for the DNA end. The CDR3 covers 14 residues. CDR3 sequence (DNA): TGTGCCAGCAGTTTACGGGGTTGGTCAGAGACCCAGTACTTC. Translation: CASSLRGWSETQYF.

This rearrangement joins TRBV10-3 to TRBJ2-3; TRBD2 matches 8 bases. This CDR3 comprises 15 residues. Germline loops: CDR1 ENHRY, CDR2 SYGVKD. Trimming removed 10 bases from V and 0 bases from J; junction bases left unmatched: 9. The CDR3 protein is CASGGSGVSTDTQYF. The CDR3 DNA sequence: TGTGCCAGCGGGGGTAGCGGGGTCAGCACAGATACGCAGTATTTT.

The CDR3 loop reads CASSLVGPLRSPLHF. In nucleotides, the CDR3 is TGTGCCAGCAGCTTGGTCGGACCACTACGGTCACCCCTCCACTTT. V usage is TRBV5-6 and J usage is TRBJ1-6, with D unresolved. Trimming left V 0 bases short and J 10 bases short, with 14 bases between. The germline CDR1 and CDR2 sequences are SGHDT and YYEEEE. This CDR3 spans 15 amino acids.

The rearrangement links TRBV12-3 or TRBV12-4 to TRBJ2-5; 9 nucleotides line up with TRBD2. The CDR3 length is 16 residues. The V gene end was trimmed by 6 bases and the J gene end by 4 bases; junction bases not matched to a gene: 12. The DNA for the CDR3 is TGTGCCAGCAGACCTCTCGCGGGGGGGACGGGAGAGACCCAGTACTTC. This sequence encodes CASRPLAGGTGETQYF.

This sequence joins TRBV6-2 or TRBV6-3 and TRBJ2-1; 10 bases are a match to TRBD2. The CDR3 is 15 residues long. Germline V gene sequence: CDR1 MNHEY, CDR2 SVGEGT. The V gene end was trimmed by 6 bases and the J gene end by 4 bases; junction bases not matched to a gene: 6. In DNA, the CDR3 is TGTGCCAGCAGGCCACTAGCGGGGAAATACAATGAGCAGTTCTTC. It is translated as CASRPLAGKYNEQFF.

This sequence joins TRBV28 and TRBJ1-2; D unclear. V lost 4 bases and J lost 4, with 16 bases in between. CDR3 length: 15 residues. CDR1 and CDR2 (germline): MDHEN, SYDVKM. In DNA, the CDR3 is TGTGCCAGCAGTTCCGCGACGAAAATCAGCTATGGCTACACCTTC. Its translation is CASSSATKISYGYTF.

J is TRBJ1-5 and V is TRBV6-5, with a tentative D call TRBD1 (5 bases). This CDR3 has 16 amino acids. Trimming took 6 bases from V and 0 from J, leaving 15 bases between them. Germline CDR1 is MNHEY and CDR2 is SVGAGI. The CDR3, as DNA: TGTGCCAGCAGCCCTGCCTGGACACCTAGCAATCAGCCCCAGCATTTT. It codes for CASSPAWTPSNQPQHF.

The chain joins TRBV11-2 to TRBJ1-2; TRBD1 matches at 8 bases. Per the germline V gene, CDR1 is SGHAT and CDR2 is FQNNGV. The CDR3 loop spans 12 amino acids. The V segment lost 11 bases and the J segment 2 bases; nucleotides outside the gene matches: 4. The CDR3 sequence is CAVRTGNYGYTF. CDR3 sequence (DNA): TGTGCCGTAAGGACAGGGAACTATGGCTACACCTTC.

The rearrangement joins TRBV27 to TRBJ1-1; 7 nucleotides agree with TRBD1. This CDR3 contains 14 residues. CDR1 and CDR2 from the germline V gene are MNHEY and SMNVEV (reference sequence). J lost 5 bases, V lost 3 bases, and 6 bases had no gene match. The CDR3 DNA reads as TGTGCCAGCAGTTTCAGAGACAGGGCGACTGAAGCTTTCTTT. This translates into CASSFRDRATEAFF.

The genes are TRBV11-3 and TRBJ2-3; D gene unclear. The CDR3 contains 14 residues. Trimming stripped 8 bases from V and 2 bases from J, with 14 bases between. CDR1 is SGHNT and CDR2 is YENEEA in the germline V gene. CDR3 DNA: TGTGCCAGCGGTCATAGTGCCTCCACAGATACGCAGTATTTT. Its protein is CASGHSASTDTQYF.

The genes are TRBV12-3 or TRBV12-4 and TRBJ1-2; possible D gene TRBD1, 6 bases. The germline V and J ends were trimmed by 6 bases and 4 bases, with 18 bases remaining between them. CDR3 size: 15 residues. This CDR3 reads CASSDLGAGAYGYTF. CDR3 DNA sequence: TGTGCCAGCAGCGATCTTGGGGCAGGGGCCTATGGCTACACCTTC.

This rearrangement joins TRBV11-2 to TRBJ1-2, with 7 bases matching TRBD1. Germline values: CDR1 SGHAT, CDR2 FQNNGV. V was pared by 4 bases and J by 5 bases, with 4 bases of the junction left unmatched. The CDR3 loop spans 13 amino acids. The CDR3 sequence is CASSSGQMYGYTF. In DNA, the CDR3 is TGTGCCAGCAGCTCGGGACAGATGTATGGCTACACCTTC.

The table lists this clonotype with a few counts. V gene TRBV20-1 combines with J gene TRBJ2-1; D remains unclear. The CDR3 spans 14 residues. Germline V gives CDR1 DFQATT, CDR2 SNEGSKA (reference sequence). V gave up 0 bases and J gave up 4 bases, with 10 bases separating them. For the CDR3, the DNA is TGCAGTGCTAGAGATCGCGCCAGTTACAATGAGCAGTTCTTC. Amino acid sequence: CSARDRASYNEQFF.

The chain joins TRBV7-2 to TRBJ1-4, with a possible D match to TRBD1 (6 bases). Germline V gene data show CDR1 as SGHTA and CDR2 as FQGNSA. The CDR3 spans 16 residues. Trimming removed 7 bases from V and 4 bases from J, with 19 bases in between. CDR3 in DNA: TGTGCCAGCACTTTAACGGGGGGCCTTCGTAATGAAAAACTGTTTTTT. This gives the protein CASTLTGGLRNEKLFF.

Notes on this clonotype: One junction end does not reproduce the germline sequence, and a read error may be involved. The V gene is TRBV5-5, the J gene TRBJ2-5; unclear D gene. The DNA end lines up better with TRBJ2-7; the J call may be wrong. CDR3 length: 13 amino acids. CDR1 is SGHKS, CDR2 YYEKEE, per germline (reference sequence). This chain's CDR3 is CASTLSPGYEQYF. The DNA for the CDR3 is TGTGCCAGCACCTTGAGCCCTGGCTACGAGCAGTACTTC.